What follows are 32 T cell receptor beta chains derived from one specimen sequenced in a study of OX40 agonist ivuxolimab in advanced cancers. Assay: immunoSEQ multiplex PCR; the TCRdb copy retains only in-frame clones and omits some. The data show 60,000 to 70,000 clones, about nine tenths seen once. Here the sequenced sample was CD4+ or CD8+ T cells sorted from blood, taken in a trial of the OX40 agonist ivuxolimab. The receptors derive from an adult with an advanced solid tumor such as melanoma, head and neck, liver or kidney cancer.

The sample holds one count of this clone. The chain carries TRBV5-6 and TRBJ2-3, with a weak D call TRBD2 (5 bases). V gave up 4 bases and J gave up 8 bases, with 14 bases separating them. Germline CDR1 and CDR2: SGHDT and YYEEEE. This CDR3 has 13 residues. CDR3 in amino acids: CASSQWASPTQYF. The CDR3 nucleotides read TGTGCCAGCAGCCAGTGGGCTAGCCCTACGCAGTATTTT.

The chain employs TRBV6-6 and TRBJ2-1, with 9 bases lining up with TRBD2. Germline V gene lookup returns CDR1 MNHNY and CDR2 SVGAGI (reference sequence). V shed 7 bases and J 6 bases; nucleotides not matched to a gene: 7. The CDR3 extends over 14 amino acids. The CDR3 reads CASKGSGGLNEQFF. The CDR3 DNA follows: TGTGCCAGCAAGGGAAGCGGGGGGCTCAATGAGCAGTTCTTC.

The J gene is TRBJ1-4, the V gene TRBV10-3; the match to TRBD1 covers 9 bases. Trimming removed 5 bases from V and 4 bases from J; junction bases left unmatched: 8. The germline gives CDR1 ENHRY, CDR2 SYGVKD. This CDR3 has 16 residues. The CDR3 DNA follows: TGTGCCATCAGTCAAGGACAGGGGCAATTTAATGAAAAACTGTTTTTT. Its protein product is CAISQGQGQFNEKLFF.

This chain links TRBV19 with TRBJ2-5; the D gene is possibly TRBD2 (5 bases). This CDR3 contains 16 residues. Germline V gene sequence: CDR1 LNHDA, CDR2 SQIVND (reference sequence). V shed 1 base and J shed 9 bases, with 21 bases lying between them. The CDR3 coding sequence is TGTGCCAGTAGTATAGCACAGACCGAGTACCAGAGGGCCCAGTACTTC. Translated: CASSIAQTEYQRAQYF.

The genes are TRBV6-1 and TRBJ1-3; D gene ambiguous. Germline lookup yields CDR1 MNHNS and CDR2 SASEGT. Trimming left V 2 bases short and J 3 bases short, with 5 bases between. The CDR3 is 13 residues long. The CDR3 here is CASSEPGGNTIYF. In DNA, the CDR3 is TGTGCCAGCAGTGAACCGGGTGGAAACACCATATATTTT.

The rearrangement links TRBV29-1 to TRBJ2-1; TRBD2 matches 11 bases. From germline, CDR1 is SQVTM and CDR2 ANQGSEA. The trim removed 7 bases at V and 6 bases at J, leaving 8 bases unmatched. This CDR3 has 14 amino acids. For the CDR3, the DNA is TGCAGCGCCATATCTAGCGGGGGGCCCAATGAGCAGTTCTTC. This sequence encodes CSAISSGGPNEQFF.

J is TRBJ2-2 and V is TRBV7-9; 9 bases align to TRBD2. The V gene's germline CDR1 is SEHNR and CDR2 FQNEAQ (reference sequence). This CDR3 spans 16 amino acids. V shed 5 bases, J shed 1 base, and the junction held 5 bases outside the gene matches. In nucleotides, the CDR3 is TGTGCCAGCAGCCCCCGACTAGCGGAGAACACCGGGGAGCTGTTTTTT. This sequence encodes CASSPRLAENTGELFF.

This chain links TRBV14 with TRBJ1-2, with TRBD1 as a possible D gene (6 bases). The V and J ends lost 1 base and 1 base respectively, with 13 bases between them. The CDR3 sequence is 16 residues long. Per the germline V gene, CDR1 is SGHDN and CDR2 is FVKESK. The chain's CDR3 is CASSQGGPASNYGYTF. For the CDR3, the DNA is TGTGCCAGCAGCCAAGGGGGGCCCGCCAGTAACTATGGCTACACCTTC. Full variable domain (missing parts from reference TRBV14 and TRBJ1-2): EAGVTQFPSHSVIEKGQTVTLRCDPISGHDNLYWYRRVMGKEIKFLLHFVKESKQDESGMPNNRFLAERTGGTYSTLKVQPAELEDSGVYFCASSQGGPASNYGYTFGSGTRLTVV.

This rearrangement joins TRBV6-5 to TRBJ2-2; D possibly corresponds to TRBD1 (5 bases). The CDR3 is 12 residues long. Trimming removed 3 bases at V and 12 bases at J, with 11 bases between. The germline CDR1 and CDR2 sequences are MNHEY and SVGAGI. CDR3: CASSYLQGQLFF. The CDR3 DNA follows: TGTGCCAGCAGTTATCTCCAGGGCCAGCTGTTTTTT.

A note on this clone: Compared with germline, one end of the junction differs, possibly owing to a read error. The chain links TRBV10-3 to TRBJ2-1; TRBD1 agrees at 8 bases. The germline CDR1 and CDR2 sequences are ENHRY and SYGVKD. The CDR3 is made up of 15 amino acids. This CDR3 reads CAVSSTGGSYNEQFF. The CDR3 DNA follows: TGTGCCGTCAGCAGTACAGGGGGCTCCTACAATGAGCAGTTCTTC.

The chain has TRBV18 and TRBJ2-5; D is unclear. Trimming shortened V by 6 bases and J by 1 base, and 9 bases separated the two germline ends. Germline CDR1 is KGHSH and CDR2 is LQKENI. This CDR3 is built from 13 residues. CDR3 amino acids: CASSGTRQETQYF. The CDR3 nucleotides are TGTGCCAGCTCGGGCACCCGCCAAGAGACCCAGTACTTC.

J is TRBJ2-5 and V is TRBV6-4; TRBD2 agrees at 8 bases. Germline V gene sequence: CDR1 MRHNA, CDR2 SNTAGT. Trimming removed 5 bases from V and 5 bases from J; junction bases left unmatched: 7. The CDR3 covers 14 residues. CDR3 sequence reads: CASSKTSEVETQYF. CDR3 bases: TGTGCCAGCAGTAAGACTAGCGAGGTTGAGACCCAGTACTTC.

The rearrangement links TRBV7-8 to TRBJ2-6; D is unclear. Germline-derived CDR1 and CDR2 are SGHVS and FQNEAQ. Trimming pared 2 bases from V and 4 bases from J, leaving 9 bases between. The CDR3 runs 15 residues. The CDR3 sequence is CASSLPAPGANVLTF. CDR3 DNA: TGTGCCAGCAGCTTACCTGCTCCCGGGGCCAACGTCCTGACTTTC.

The chain employs TRBV6-1 and TRBJ1-5; a weak D match, TRBD1 (5 bases). The V gene's germline CDR1 is MNHNS and CDR2 SASEGT. This CDR3 region has 13 residues. The V end lost 6 bases, the J end lost 3 bases, and 9 bases lay between the germline ends. The CDR3 nucleotides read TGTGCCAGCAGATCCGGGGCCAATCAGCCCCAGCATTTT. Protein product: CASRSGANQPQHF.

This chain connects TRBV18 to TRBJ2-2, with a possible D match to TRBD1 (6 bases). Germline V CDR1 and CDR2: KGHSH, LQKENI. There are 16 residues in the CDR3. The V end lost 0 bases, the J end lost 1 base, and 9 bases lay between the germline ends. DNA of the CDR3: TGTGCCAGCTCACCACCCACAGGGCTGAACACCGGGGAGCTGTTTTTT. Translating gives CASSPPTGLNTGELFF. Full variable domain (outside the CDR3, taken from reference TRBV18 and TRBJ2-2): NAGVMQNPRHLVRRRGQEARLRCSPMKGHSHVYWYRQLPEEGLKFMVYLQKENIIDESGMPKERFSAEFPKEGPSILRIQQVVRGDSAAYFCASSPPTGLNTGELFFGEGSRLTVL.

This chain joins TRBV11-2 and TRBJ1-3; D unclear. Germline loops: CDR1 SGHAT, CDR2 FQNNGV. Trimming removed 4 bases at V and 4 bases at J, with 8 bases between. The CDR3 length is 13 residues. The CDR3 DNA follows: TGTGCCAGCAGCTGGAGCCTCGGAAACACCATATATTTT. The encoded protein is CASSWSLGNTIYF.

This rearrangement joins TRBV2 to TRBJ2-1, with 9 nucleotides matching TRBD2. Germline assignment: CDR1 SNHLY and CDR2 FYNNEI. V trimming: 6 bases; J trimming: 8 bases; junction bases outside the gene matches: 11. The CDR3 sequence is 15 residues long. The CDR3 nucleotides read TGTGCCAGCAGCCAAACCGTGCTAGCGGGGCATGAGCAGTTCTTC. Translating it yields CASSQTVLAGHEQFF.

This clone is a singleton in its sample. This chain connects TRBV5-1 to TRBJ2-6; D gene uncertain. The length of the CDR3 is 14 residues. Germline V CDR1 and CDR2: SGHRS, YFSETQ. V was trimmed by 4 bases and J by 1 base, leaving 6 bases between them. The CDR3 reads CASSLSSGANVLTF. CDR3 in DNA: TGCGCCAGCAGCCTGTCGTCTGGGGCCAACGTCCTGACTTTC.

The V call is TRBV29-1, the J call TRBJ2-3, with 9 bases lining up with TRBD2. The V and J ends lost 4 bases and 4 bases, in that order; junction bases with no gene match: 18. There are 18 residues in the CDR3. Germline V CDR1 and CDR2: SQVTM, ANQGSEA. CDR3 sequence (DNA): TGCAGCGTTGTTCCGGGAACCGGGACTAGCTTTGGTGCAGATACGCAGTATTTT. Translated, it gives CSVVPGTGTSFGADTQYF.

This clone was picked up a small number of times. The chain employs TRBV6-5 and TRBJ1-5, with D uncertain. CDR1 and CDR2 (germline): MNHEY, SVGAGI. The CDR3 consists of 12 residues. Trimming removed 6 bases at V and 1 base at J, with 4 bases between. The CDR3 DNA follows: TGTGCCAGCAGGGGCAGCAATCAGCCCCAGCATTTT. It encodes CASRGSNQPQHF.

V gene TRBV28 combines with J gene TRBJ2-3, with 7 bases fitting TRBD1. This CDR3 has 15 amino acids. Germline lookup yields CDR1 MDHEN and CDR2 SYDVKM. With V trimmed by 6 bases and J by 4 bases, 10 bases remained unmatched. The CDR3 region has the DNA TGTGCCAGCAGACCGTCAGACAGGGTCCCAGATACGCAGTATTTT. This encodes CASRPSDRVPDTQYF. The entire variable domain, with the rest obtained from reference TRBV28 and TRBJ2-3, is as follows: DVKVTQSSRYLVKRTGEKVFLECVQDMDHENMFWYRQDPGLGLRLIYFSYDVKMKEKGDIPEGYSVSREKKERFSLILESASTNQTSMYLCASRPSDRVPDTQYFGPGTRLTVL.

This sequence joins TRBV20-1 and TRBJ2-1, with unresolved D. The CDR3 covers 10 residues. Looked up from germline, CDR1 is DFQATT and CDR2 is SNEGSKA (reference sequence). DNA for the CDR3: TGCAGCCCTGTGGGTAATGAGCAGTTCTTC. It is translated as CSPVGNEQFF.

The chain uses TRBV25-1 and TRBJ2-7; a weak D match, TRBD1 (6 bases). Trimming took 3 bases from V and 4 from J, leaving 13 bases between them. This CDR3 comprises 14 residues. In germline, CDR1 is MGHDK, CDR2 SYGVNS. This CDR3 is CASSDPGTQYEQYF. In DNA, the CDR3 is TGTGCCAGCAGTGATCCCGGGACACAGTACGAGCAGTACTTC.

V usage is TRBV7-8 and J usage is TRBJ2-5; no reliable D call. CDR3 length: 16 residues. V lost 0 bases to trimming and J lost 3 bases, with 14 bases between them. Germline values: CDR1 SGHVS, CDR2 FQNEAQ. The CDR3 nucleotides are TGTGCCAGCAGCTTAGCAGGGATACTGGAGAAAGAGACCCAGTACTTC. Translation: CASSLAGILEKETQYF.

The genes are TRBV5-1 and TRBJ1-4; D call uncertain. From germline, CDR1 is SGHRS and CDR2 YFSETQ. V was pared by 2 bases and J by 4 bases, with 9 bases between. This CDR3 contains 14 residues. The CDR3 region has the DNA TGCGCCAGCAGCTTTGGTCAGGTTAATGAAAAACTGTTTTTT. Its translation: CASSFGQVNEKLFF. Full variable domain (missing parts from reference TRBV5-1 and TRBJ1-4): KAGVTQTPRYLIKTRGQQVTLSCSPISGHRSVSWYQQTPGQGLQFLFEYFSETQRNKGNFPGRFSGRQFSNSRSEMNVSTLELGDSALYLCASSFGQVNEKLFFGSGTQLSVL.

Written as DNA, the CDR3 is TGTGCCAGCAGCTCCCTAGCGGGGAGCACAGATACGCAGTATTTT. It yields the protein CASSSLAGSTDTQYF. The chain carries TRBV14 and TRBJ2-3; 9 bases map to TRBD2. V lost 5 bases, J lost 0 bases, and 3 bases stayed unmatched. The CDR3 has 15 residues. CDR1 and CDR2 (germline): SGHDN, FVKESK. Complete variable domain (other parts from reference TRBV14 and TRBJ2-3): EAGVTQFPSHSVIEKGQTVTLRCDPISGHDNLYWYRRVMGKEIKFLLHFVKESKQDESGMPNNRFLAERTGGTYSTLKVQPAELEDSGVYFCASSSLAGSTDTQYFGPGTRLTVL.

This clone was seen a single time. V gene TRBV29-1 combines with J gene TRBJ2-1; possibly TRBD2 for D (6 bases). The CDR3 is made up of 11 amino acids. V lost 6 bases to trimming and J lost 10 bases, with 13 bases between them. Germline-derived CDR1 and CDR2 are SQVTM and ANQGSEA. CDR3 sequence reads: CSVETRLEQFF. Written as DNA, the CDR3 is TGCAGCGTAGAGACTAGATTGGAGCAGTTCTTC.

The chain combines TRBV10-3 with TRBJ1-1, with TRBD1 matching 9 bases. Germline assignment: CDR1 ENHRY and CDR2 SYGVKD. The trim removed 4 bases at V and 1 base at J, leaving 1 base unmatched. This CDR3 has 14 amino acids. CDR3 sequence: CAISGQGENTEAFF. CDR3 nucleotide sequence: TGTGCCATCAGTGGACAGGGGGAGAACACTGAAGCTTTCTTT.

This clone was observed once. The chain is built from TRBV19 and TRBJ1-1; D is unresolved. Per the germline V gene, CDR1 is LNHDA and CDR2 is SQIVND (reference sequence). V was cut by 5 bases and J by 1 base, with 2 bases left in between. The CDR3 sequence is 11 residues long. CDR3 bases: TGTGCCAGTAGTCAGAACACTGAAGCTTTCTTT. As protein: CASSQNTEAFF.

The chain joins TRBV11-1 to TRBJ2-2; TRBD2 aligns across 8 bases. From germline, CDR1 is SGHAT and CDR2 FQDESV (reference sequence). V lost 3 bases to trimming and J lost 4 bases; unmatched junction nucleotides: 7. The CDR3 consists of 16 residues. The CDR3 here is CASSFIGGESTGELFF. In DNA, the CDR3 is TGTGCCAGCAGCTTCATCGGGGGGGAGTCCACCGGGGAGCTGTTTTTT.

The chain carries TRBV6-1 and TRBJ2-1, with D maybe TRBD1 (6 bases). CDR1 is MNHNS, CDR2 SASEGT, per germline. This CDR3 is built from 13 residues. V was trimmed by 2 bases and J by 5 bases, leaving 7 bases between them. The CDR3 bases are TGTGCCAGCAGTGAAACAGGGCACAATGAGCAGTTCTTC. It specifies CASSETGHNEQFF.

The gene calls are TRBV11-1 and TRBJ1-1; 8 bases are a match to TRBD1. V lost 5 bases to trimming and J lost 12 bases; unmatched junction nucleotides: 14. Germline V gives CDR1 SGHAT, CDR2 FQDESV (reference sequence). CDR3 length: 14 amino acids. CDR3 residues: CASSPSTGVAMTFF. CDR3 DNA: TGTGCCAGCAGCCCATCGACAGGGGTCGCGATGACTTTCTTT.